Shown below are 8 T cell receptor beta chains from a single sample sequenced in a study of technical replicates of blood from four donors. Libraries were prepared by immunoSEQ multiplex PCR; TCRdb keeps only in-frame clonotypes and omits some of them. This sample carries 75,000 to 95,000 clones, under 95% of them seen once, and the ten largest clones take 0.27%. Sequenced input: T cells isolated from PBMCs. The origin of the receptors is a human donor in good health.

The chain is built from TRBV15 and TRBJ1-3; no clear D. The germline V and J ends were trimmed by 0 bases and 8 bases, with 14 bases remaining between them. This CDR3 region has 15 residues. Germline loops: CDR1 LNHNV, CDR2 YYDKDF (reference sequence). CDR3 sequence (DNA): TGTGCCACCAGCAGAGAGGGAGCGGGGAGTGACACCATATATTTT. Protein product: CATSREGAGSDTIYF. The variable domain in full, with the rest retrieved from reference TRBV15 and TRBJ1-3, is DAMVIQNPRYQVTQFGKPVTLSCSQTLNHNVMYWYQQKSSQAPKLLFHYYDKDFNNEADTPDNFQSRRPNTSFCFLDIRSPGLGDTAMYLCATSREGAGSDTIYFGEGSWLTVV.

DNA of the CDR3: TGTGCCACCTCACAGGGGACGACTGAAGCTTTCTTT. Protein sequence: CATSQGTTEAFF. The V call is TRBV6-6, the J call TRBJ1-1, with 7 positions matching TRBD1. From germline, CDR1 is MNHNY and CDR2 SVGAGI (reference sequence). After removal of 10 bases from V and 5 bases from J, the junction contained 7 bases not matched to a gene. The CDR3 covers 12 residues.

V is TRBV9 and J is TRBJ1-1; the D gene is possibly TRBD1 (6 bases). V lost 2 bases to trimming and J lost 0 bases, with 17 bases between them. Germline CDR1 SGDLS, CDR2 YYNGEE. The CDR3 length is 17 residues. The CDR3 sequence is CASSVNPGGPMNTEAFF. The CDR3 DNA follows: TGTGCCAGCAGCGTCAACCCGGGGGGGCCTATGAACACTGAAGCTTTCTTT. Using reference TRBV9 and TRBJ1-1 for the parts outside the CDR3, the full variable domain is DSGVTQTPKHLITATGQRVTLRCSPRSGDLSVYWYQQSLDQGLQFLIQYYNGEERAKGNILERFSAQQFPDLHSELNLSSLELGDSALYFCASSVNPGGPMNTEAFFGQGTRLTVV.

The gene calls are TRBV2 and TRBJ2-2; 12 bases are a match to TRBD2. Germline lookup yields CDR1 SNHLY and CDR2 FYNNEI. CDR3 size: 19 residues. After removal of 1 base from V and 0 bases from J, the junction contained 6 bases not matched to a gene. The CDR3 reads CASSEGLAGVPSNTGELFF. CDR3 coding DNA: TGTGCCAGCAGTGAAGGACTAGCGGGAGTCCCATCGAACACCGGGGAGCTGTTTTTT.

This rearrangement joins TRBV28 to TRBJ1-1; D gene uncertain. V lost 11 bases and J lost 1, with 17 bases in between. CDR1 and CDR2 (germline): MDHEN, SYDVKM. This CDR3 has 14 residues. CDR3 amino acids: CASCPPYQNTEAFF. DNA for the CDR3: TGTGCCTCCTGCCCGCCCTATCAGAACACTGAAGCTTTCTTT.

The genes are TRBV5-6 and TRBJ2-4, with TRBD1 as a possible D gene (6 bases). Trimming stripped 4 bases from V and 6 bases from J, with 14 bases between. There are 14 residues in the CDR3. Germline V CDR1 and CDR2: SGHDT, YYEEEE. The CDR3 spells CASSRGHTPNIQYF. The CDR3 coding sequence is TGTGCCAGCAGCAGGGGACATACCCCAAACATTCAGTACTTC.

The V call is TRBV28, the J call TRBJ1-2; D remains unclear. Trimming cost V 9 bases and J 4 bases, with 12 bases left between them. Germline loops: CDR1 MDHEN, CDR2 SYDVKM. This CDR3 is 12 amino acids long. The CDR3 region has the DNA TGTGCCAGTAAAAGGGAGGGCTATGGCTACACCTTC. It encodes CASKREGYGYTF.

This chain uses TRBV4-1 with TRBJ2-2; D is possibly TRBD2 (6 bases). The CDR3 is 16 residues long. The germline V and J ends were trimmed by 1 base and 3 bases, with 12 bases remaining between them. The germline CDR1 and CDR2 sequences are MGHRA and YSYEKL. CDR3 amino acids: CASSQGAGLDTGELFF. The DNA for the CDR3 is TGCGCCAGCAGCCAAGGGGCGGGGCTAGACACCGGGGAGCTGTTTTTT.